A single count supports the clone carrying this T cell receptor (beta chain). Its specificity is not known. At one of its ends the junction is not consistent with the germline gene, which may arise from a read error. The CDR3 is 14 amino acids. Germline values: CDR1 PRHDT, CDR2 FYEKMQ (reference sequence). These data come from a study of Graves' ophthalmopathy and Graves' hyperthyroidism. In this cohort, patients with other autoimmune diseases, uncontrolled infections, pregnancy or lactation were excluded. RNA transcripts provided the template for amplifying TCR beta CDR3 regions. The authors performed first-round RT-PCR with HTBI primers and then a second-round multiplex PCR. Each CDR3 protein is one row after TCRdb ran MiXCR on the multiplex PCR reads. Here the sample spans around 1,200,000 distinct CDR3 sequences, about two fifths being singletons. Study-wide points: Blood also carried most expanded thyroid clonotypes exceeding 0.001 frequency. Ophthalmopathy progression prediction by the model yielded a sensitivity of approximately 68% and a specificity of approximately 72%.

The V and J genes are TRBV13 and TRBJ2-7; TRBD2 is a possible D gene (5 bases). The source material was peripheral blood or thyroid tissue (not recorded which). This TCR derives from an adult man with Graves' hyperthyroidism. The CDR3 DNA is TGTGCCGGCAGCGGTCGACCTAAAACCTACGAGCAGTACTTC. It translates to CAGSGRPKTYEQYF.